The sequence of this TCR beta chain was determined in a study of beta chain features in type 1 diabetes. Every donor provided one heparinised blood draw, which averaged about 110 mL. A sort by CD45RO/CCR7/CD25/CD127/CD95/CD27 yielded CD4+ naive, central memory, regulatory and stem cell-like memory cells. J lost 6 bases, V lost 5 bases, and 18 bases had no gene match. This CDR3 is built from 17 residues. Germline lookup yields CDR1 LNHDA and CDR2 SQIVND (reference sequence). As every portion of the isolated RNA was reverse transcribed, the sequencing read expressed TCRB transcripts. Repertoires were generated with immunoSEQ multiplex PCR, while TCRdb's copy carries only in-frame clones and drops some. The data contain about 360,000 clones, roughly 12% of them seen just once; the ten biggest clones take up 0.017%. This clone came up a few times.

The V and J genes are TRBV19 and TRBJ1-1; 7 bases align to TRBD1. The clonotype comes from a man aged 18-30 years in good health. Sequencing was carried out using naive CD4+ T cells from blood. DNA of the CDR3: TGTGCCAGTAGTCCTGCGTTGGGACAGCTACTTTCGGCTGAAGCTTTCTTT. Translated: CASSPALGQLLSAEAFF.